This record covers a single T cell receptor (beta chain). Its target is not known. The data belong to a study of long-term antiretroviral therapy in people with HIV. CDR1 SGHTA and CDR2 FQGTGA come from the germline V gene. The CDR3 spans 15 residues. The ends were cut back, 2 bases at V and 0 bases at J, with 10 bases in the middle. Run at survey level, the immunoSEQ assay was version v3.0. Target depth was 40,000-50,000 T-cell genomes per sample. Some clones are missing from TCRdb's copy, which holds only in-frame ones; the method was immunoSEQ multiplex PCR. In the table there are 42,000 or so clones, around 86% of which are singletons. Study outcomes and limitations: Blood, drawn from about 2003 to 2017, may reflect older ART regimens.

The TCR was taken from a woman aged 45-65 years with HIV. This rearrangement joins TRBV7-3 to TRBJ1-1; D not certain. The material was unsorted PBMCs, obtained 0.1 years before starting antiretroviral therapy. The CDR3 sequence: CASSLGLGLNTEAFF. The CDR3 DNA follows: TGTGCCAGCAGCTTAGGGCTCGGGTTGAACACTGAAGCTTTCTTT. Drawing the rest from reference TRBV7-3 and TRBJ1-1, the complete variable domain is GAGVSQTPSNKVTEKGKYVELRCDPISGHTALYWYRQSLGQGPEFLIYFQGTGAADDSGLPNDRFFAVRPEGSVSTLKIQRTERGDSAVYLCASSLGLGLNTEAFFGQGTRLTVV.